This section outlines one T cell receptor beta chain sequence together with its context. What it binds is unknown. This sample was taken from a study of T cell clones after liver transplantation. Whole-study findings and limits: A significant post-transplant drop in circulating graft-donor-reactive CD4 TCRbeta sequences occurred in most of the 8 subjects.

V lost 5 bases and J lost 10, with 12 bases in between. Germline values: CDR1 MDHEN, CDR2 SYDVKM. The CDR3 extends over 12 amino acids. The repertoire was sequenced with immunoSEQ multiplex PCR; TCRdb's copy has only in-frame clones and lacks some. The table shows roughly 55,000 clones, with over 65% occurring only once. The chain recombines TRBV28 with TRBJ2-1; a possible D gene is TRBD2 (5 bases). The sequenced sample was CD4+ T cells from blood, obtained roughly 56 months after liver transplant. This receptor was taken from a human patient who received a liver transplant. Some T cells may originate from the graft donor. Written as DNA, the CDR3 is TGTGCCAGCAGTCCCAGACTAACGGAGCAGTTCTTC. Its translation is CASSPRLTEQFF.